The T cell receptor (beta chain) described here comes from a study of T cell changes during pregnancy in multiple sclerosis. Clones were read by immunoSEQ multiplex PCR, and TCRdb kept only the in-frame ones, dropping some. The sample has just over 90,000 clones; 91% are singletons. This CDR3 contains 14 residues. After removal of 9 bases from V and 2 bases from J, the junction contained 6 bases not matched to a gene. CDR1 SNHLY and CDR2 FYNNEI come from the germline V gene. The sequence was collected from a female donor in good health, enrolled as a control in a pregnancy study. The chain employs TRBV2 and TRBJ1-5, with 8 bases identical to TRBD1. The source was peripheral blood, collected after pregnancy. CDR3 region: CASSLDRGNQPQHF. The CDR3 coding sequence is TGTGCCAGTTCGTTGGACAGGGGCAATCAGCCCCAGCATTTT.